Presented here are 31 T cell receptor beta chains from one specimen sequenced in a study of blood T cell repertoires in COVID-19. Sequencing used immunoSEQ multiplex PCR; TCRdb keeps in-frame clones, though not all of them. Here the sample spans roughly 160,000 clones, around 85% being singletons. The sample consisted of PBMCs or T cells enriched from blood (not recorded which). The receptors were gathered from a woman in her thirties or forties with acute COVID-19.

The chain uses TRBV19 and TRBJ1-6, with 7 bases identical to TRBD1. The CDR3 covers 16 residues. The J segment lost 3 bases and the V segment lost 6 bases, leaving 8 bases of the junction unmatched. The germline CDR1 and CDR2 sequences are LNHDA and SQIVND (reference sequence). CDR3 amino acids: CASRPTGTFYNSPLHF. The CDR3 bases are TGTGCCAGTAGACCGACAGGGACCTTCTATAATTCACCCCTCCACTTT. The whole variable domain, remainder taken from reference TRBV19 and TRBJ1-6, is DGGITQSPKYLFRKEGQNVTLSCEQNLNHDAMYWYRQDPGQGLRLIYYSQIVNDFQKGDIAEGYSVSREKKESFPLTVTSAQKNPTAFYLCASRPTGTFYNSPLHFGNGTRLTVT.

The V and J genes are TRBV20-1 and TRBJ2-7, with 10 bases matching TRBD2. This CDR3 has 12 residues. Germline values: CDR1 DFQATT, CDR2 SNEGSKA (reference sequence). Germline trimming cut 3 bases from V and 4 bases from J; bases unmatched to any gene: 0. CDR3 residues: CSASSGRYEQYF. DNA of the CDR3: TGCAGTGCTAGTAGCGGGAGGTACGAGCAGTACTTC.

This clone was picked up a small number of times. In the same sample, other DNA sequences code for this CDR3. The chain joins TRBV25-1 to TRBJ2-3; TRBD2 matches 8 bases. Germline CDR1 MGHDK, CDR2 SYGVNS. After removal of 2 bases from V and 3 bases from J, the junction contained 1 base not matched to a gene. The CDR3 consists of 14 residues. CDR3 sequence reads: CASSEPSGTDTQYF. The CDR3 region has the DNA TGTGCCAGCAGTGAACCTAGCGGGACAGATACGCAGTATTTT. Using reference TRBV25-1 and TRBJ2-3 for the parts outside the CDR3, the full variable domain is EADIYQTPRYLVIGTGKKITLECSQTMGHDKMYWYQQDPGMELHLIHYSYGVNSTEKGDLSSESTVSRIRTEHFPLTLESARPSHTSQYLCASSEPSGTDTQYFGPGTRLTVL.

This sequence joins TRBV18 and TRBJ1-2; 12 bases are shared with TRBD1. The J segment lost 4 bases and the V segment lost 2 bases, leaving 5 bases of the junction unmatched. This CDR3 has 16 amino acids. Per germline, CDR1 KGHSH and CDR2 LQKENI. CDR3 sequence: CASSPRGTGGAYGYTF. The CDR3 DNA reads TGTGCCAGCTCACCAAGGGGGACAGGGGGCGCCTATGGCTACACCTTC.

The chain combines TRBV19 with TRBJ2-1, with 10 bases lining up with TRBD2. Trimming removed 4 bases from V and 9 bases from J; junction bases left unmatched: 18. The CDR3 loop spans 18 amino acids. The V gene's germline CDR1 is LNHDA and CDR2 SQIVND (reference sequence). CDR3 protein: CASSREALAGDLRGEQFF. In DNA, the CDR3 is TGTGCCAGTAGTAGGGAGGCTCTAGCGGGAGACTTGAGGGGTGAGCAGTTCTTC.

The chain combines TRBV2 with TRBJ1-2; 12 bases match TRBD1. This CDR3 region has 16 residues. Germline CDR1 and CDR2: SNHLY and FYNNEI. V was clipped by 4 bases and J by 8 bases; unmatched bases: 11. CDR3 sequence: CASSVEPGQGALGYTF. The CDR3 nucleotides are TGTGCCAGCAGTGTGGAACCGGGACAGGGGGCGCTGGGCTACACCTTC. The full variable domain, in which reference TRBV2 and TRBJ1-2 provide the parts outside the CDR3, is EPEVTQTPSHQVTQMGQEVILRCVPISNHLYFYWYRQILGQKVEFLVSFYNNEISEKSEIFDDQFSVERPDGSNFTLKIRSTKLEDSAMYFCASSVEPGQGALGYTFGSGTRLTVV.

There are a few counts of this clone. The gene calls are TRBV4-2 and TRBJ1-3; 8 positions agree with TRBD1. Germline CDR1 and CDR2: LGHNA and YNFKEQ. CDR3 size: 15 residues. The V and J ends lost 3 bases and 4 bases, in that order; junction bases with no gene match: 5. In DNA form, the CDR3 reads TGTGCCAGCAGCCAGGAACAGGGGGAAGGAAACACCATATATTTT. Translated: CASSQEQGEGNTIYF.

V and J are TRBV6-1 and TRBJ2-7; 8 positions match TRBD2. V lost 3 bases, J lost 3 bases, and 4 bases stayed unmatched. Germline CDR1 MNHNS, CDR2 SASEGT. The CDR3 sequence is 14 residues long. The CDR3 coding sequence is TGTGCCAGCAGTGACGGGACTAGGAGCTACGAGCAGTACGTC. Amino acid sequence: CASSDGTRSYEQYV.

The chain carries TRBV9 and TRBJ1-2; the D gene is possibly TRBD1 (5 bases). Trimming took off 3 bases at V and 2 bases at J, with 8 bases between the two ends. There are 13 residues in the CDR3. Germline V gene lookup returns CDR1 SGDLS and CDR2 YYNGEE. The CDR3 loop is CASSGEGNYGYTF. DNA of the CDR3: TGTGCCAGCAGCGGGGAGGGGAACTATGGCTACACCTTC.

This chain joins TRBV4-1 and TRBJ1-5; 9 nucleotides agree with TRBD1. The CDR3 contains 17 residues. Per germline, CDR1 MGHRA and CDR2 YSYEKL. V lost 2 bases to trimming and J lost 7 bases; unmatched junction nucleotides: 12. The CDR3 loop is CASSQNPSRDREQPQHF. CDR3 nucleotide sequence: TGCGCCAGCAGCCAAAATCCTTCCCGGGACAGGGAACAGCCCCAGCATTTT.

The rearrangement links TRBV2 to TRBJ1-2; 7 bases agree with TRBD1. CDR1 is SNHLY, CDR2 FYNNEI, per germline. The CDR3 spans 14 residues. Trimming at V came to 6 bases and at J to 3 bases, leaving 7 bases not matched to a gene. The CDR3 is CASREGGQYYGYTF. The CDR3 DNA sequence: TGTGCCAGCAGGGAGGGGGGACAGTACTATGGCTACACCTTC.

The rearrangement uses TRBV7-2 and TRBJ1-2; 9 positions agree with TRBD1. The germline gives CDR1 SGHTA, CDR2 FQGNSA. This CDR3 has 16 residues. The junction had 10 bases not matched to a gene; V was cut back by 5 bases and J by 3 bases. CDR3 amino acids: CASSPRTGDVDYGYTF. The CDR3 region has the DNA TGTGCCAGCAGCCCGCGGACAGGGGACGTCGACTATGGCTACACCTTC.

In DNA form, the CDR3 reads TGCAGCGCCCGTATACTCACCCTTGAGCAGTTCTTC. Translated: CSARILTLEQFF. This rearrangement joins TRBV29-1 to TRBJ2-1, with D unclear. Germline V gene lookup returns CDR1 SQVTM and CDR2 ANQGSEA. Trimming shortened V by 7 bases and J by 9 bases, and 16 bases separated the two germline ends. The CDR3 runs 12 residues.

J is TRBJ1-5 and V is TRBV2; 7 nucleotides agree with TRBD1. CDR3 length equals 16 residues. V gave up 7 bases and J gave up 0 bases; unmatched junction bases: 9. The germline V gene encodes CDR1 SNHLY and CDR2 FYNNEI. DNA for the CDR3: TGTGCCAGCACCAGGGGGGAACCCTATAGCAATCAGCCCCAGCATTTT. As protein: CASTRGEPYSNQPQHF. Complete variable domain (other parts from reference TRBV2 and TRBJ1-5): EPEVTQTPSHQVTQMGQEVILRCVPISNHLYFYWYRQILGQKVEFLVSFYNNEISEKSEIFDDQFSVERPDGSNFTLKIRSTKLEDSAMYFCASTRGEPYSNQPQHFGDGTRLSIL.

The rearrangement links TRBV6-5 to TRBJ2-2; the match to TRBD2 covers 8 bases. The CDR3 sequence is 15 residues long. Germline V gene sequence: CDR1 MNHEY, CDR2 SVGAGI. After removal of 8 bases from V and 3 bases from J, the junction contained 8 bases not matched to a gene. This CDR3 reads CASQWTSKYTGELFF. As DNA, the CDR3 is TGTGCCAGCCAGTGGACTAGCAAATACACCGGGGAGCTGTTTTTT.

This clone has a single count. The chain uses TRBV12-5 and TRBJ1-2; 7 positions match TRBD1. Unmatched junction bases numbered 13, after V lost 3 bases and J lost 0 bases. The CDR3 is made up of 18 amino acids. The germline CDR1 and CDR2 sequences are LGHNT and FRNRAP. The CDR3 loop is CASGFTTGTVPSNYGYTF. CDR3 nucleotides: TGTGCTAGTGGTTTTACCACCGGGACAGTGCCCTCTAACTATGGCTACACCTTC. Filled out from reference TRBV12-5 and TRBJ1-2, the complete variable domain reads DARVTQTPRHKVTEMGQEVTMRCQPILGHNTVFWYRQTMMQGLELLAYFRNRAPLDDSGMPKDRFSAEMPDATLATLKIQPSEPRDSAVYFCASGFTTGTVPSNYGYTFGSGTRLTVV.

In this sample, this clone turned up many times. The genes are TRBV29-1 and TRBJ2-3; 8 bases are a match to TRBD2. The CDR3 spans 12 residues. CDR1 and CDR2 (germline): SQVTM, ANQGSEA. J was trimmed by 4 bases and V by 4 bases; bases with no gene match: 1. CDR3 DNA: TGCAGCGTTGTCGGGAGGGCAGATACGCAGTATTTT. Its protein product is CSVVGRADTQYF.

This chain joins TRBV29-1 and TRBJ1-2, with TRBD1 as a possible D gene (6 bases). CDR3 size: 11 residues. Trimming left V 6 bases short and J 4 bases short, with 9 bases between. Germline V lookup: CDR1 SQVTM, CDR2 ANQGSEA. CDR3 DNA: TGCAGCGTCCAGGACAGCTATGGCTACACCTTC. This sequence encodes CSVQDSYGYTF.

The rearrangement links TRBV9 to TRBJ2-3; no firm D call. The CDR3 has 14 residues. Trimming stripped 2 bases from V and 2 bases from J, with 9 bases between. CDR1 and CDR2 from the germline V gene are SGDLS and YYNGEE. CDR3 sequence reads: CASSVSVVTDTQYF. The DNA for the CDR3 is TGTGCCAGCAGCGTCTCGGTGGTCACAGATACGCAGTATTTT.

CDR3 loop: CASSRLAQGAKGETQYF. CDR3 nucleotides: TGTGCCAGTAGTAGATTGGCCCAGGGCGCAAAGGGGGAGACCCAGTACTTC. This rearrangement joins TRBV19 to TRBJ2-5; D is perhaps TRBD1 (5 bases). CDR1 is LNHDA, CDR2 SQIVND, per germline (reference sequence). V was cut by 4 bases and J by 5 bases, with 23 bases left in between. This CDR3 has 17 amino acids. The variable domain in full, with the rest retrieved from reference TRBV19 and TRBJ2-5, is DGGITQSPKYLFRKEGQNVTLSCEQNLNHDAMYWYRQDPGQGLRLIYYSQIVNDFQKGDIAEGYSVSREKKESFPLTVTSAQKNPTAFYLCASSRLAQGAKGETQYFGPGTRLLVL.

This clone has only one observation. This chain links TRBV9 with TRBJ2-7; TRBD2 might be the D (5 bases). V dropped 2 bases and J dropped 4 bases, with 13 bases sitting between them. CDR1 and CDR2 from the germline V gene are SGDLS and YYNGEE. The CDR3 is 14 amino acids. CDR3 coding DNA: TGTGCCAGCAGCGTCTCCACTAGTCAATACGAGCAGTACTTC. Encoded protein: CASSVSTSQYEQYF.

V is TRBV11-2 and J is TRBJ2-7; 10 bases line up with TRBD2. V was pared by 3 bases and J by 0 bases, with 5 bases of the junction left unmatched. The germline V gene has CDR1 SGHAT and CDR2 FQNNGV. The CDR3 has 16 amino acids. The CDR3 sequence is CASSLLPSGSSYEQYF. The DNA for the CDR3 is TGTGCCAGCAGCTTGTTGCCTAGCGGGAGCTCCTACGAGCAGTACTTC.

V gene TRBV10-2 combines with J gene TRBJ2-1, with a possible D match to TRBD2 (5 bases). The germline V gene has CDR1 WSHSY and CDR2 SAAADI. The CDR3 is 13 residues long. V dropped 7 bases and J dropped 6 bases, with 13 bases sitting between them. The CDR3 here is CASMEAGVNEQFF. In DNA form, the CDR3 reads TGCGCCAGCATGGAGGCCGGGGTCAATGAGCAGTTCTTC.

The chain combines TRBV2 with TRBJ2-5, with TRBD1 matching 8 bases. This CDR3 has 15 residues. CDR1 and CDR2 (germline): SNHLY, FYNNEI. J gave up 5 bases and V 8 bases, and 13 bases lay outside the gene matches. The CDR3 sequence: CASGKLTGAGETQYF. CDR3 coding DNA: TGTGCCAGCGGTAAACTGACAGGGGCCGGGGAGACCCAGTACTTC. The whole variable domain, filled in from reference TRBV2 and TRBJ2-5, reads EPEVTQTPSHQVTQMGQEVILRCVPISNHLYFYWYRQILGQKVEFLVSFYNNEISEKSEIFDDQFSVERPDGSNFTLKIRSTKLEDSAMYFCASGKLTGAGETQYFGPGTRLLVL.

This chain links TRBV11-3 with TRBJ1-2; D is perhaps TRBD1 (5 bases). V shed 0 bases and J shed 6 bases, with 11 bases lying between them. In germline, CDR1 is SGHNT, CDR2 YENEEA. The CDR3 length is 14 residues. CDR3 protein: CASSLDPGHHGYTF. CDR3 DNA: TGTGCCAGCAGCTTAGATCCAGGGCATCATGGCTACACCTTC. The variable domain in full, completed from reference TRBV11-3 and TRBJ1-2, reads EAGVVQSPRYKIIEKKQPVAFWCNPISGHNTLYWYLQNLGQGPELLIRYENEEAVDDSQLPKDRFSAERLKGVDSTLKIQPAELGDSAVYLCASSLDPGHHGYTFGSGTRLTVV.

This clone was found once. This chain uses TRBV2 with TRBJ2-7, with 11 positions matching TRBD2. With V trimmed by 6 bases and J by 3 bases, 10 bases remained unmatched. Germline V gives CDR1 SNHLY, CDR2 FYNNEI. The CDR3 length is 16 residues. The CDR3 loop reads CASRAGTSGPFYEQYF. CDR3 sequence (DNA): TGTGCCAGCAGGGCCGGGACTAGCGGACCATTCTACGAGCAGTACTTC.

This chain connects TRBV2 to TRBJ2-1, with 13 positions matching TRBD2. Germline V lookup: CDR1 SNHLY, CDR2 FYNNEI. The V gene end was trimmed by 6 bases and the J gene end by 6 bases; junction bases not matched to a gene: 5. CDR3 length equals 15 residues. The CDR3, as DNA: TGTGCCAGCAGACTTGGGACTAGCGGGACCAATGAGCAGTTCTTC. Protein product: CASRLGTSGTNEQFF.

The rearrangement uses TRBV18 and TRBJ1-1; weak D call: TRBD1 (5 bases). Germline values: CDR1 KGHSH, CDR2 LQKENI. V lost 3 bases to trimming and J lost 7 bases, with 18 bases between them. This CDR3 is built from 15 residues. For the CDR3, the DNA is TGTGCCAGCTCACCCACCTCAGGGTGGTTGAGTGAAGCTTTCTTT. Amino acid sequence: CASSPTSGWLSEAFF.

Ten or more counts support this clone. J is TRBJ1-1 and V is TRBV19; 8 positions match TRBD1. Germline loops: CDR1 LNHDA, CDR2 SQIVND (reference sequence). V was pared by 5 bases and J by 4 bases, with 6 bases of the junction left unmatched. The CDR3 has 14 residues. Here the CDR3 reads CASSGQGGGTEAFF. For the CDR3, the DNA is TGTGCCAGTAGTGGACAGGGAGGCGGCACTGAAGCTTTCTTT. The entire variable domain, with the rest obtained from reference TRBV19 and TRBJ1-1, is as follows: DGGITQSPKYLFRKEGQNVTLSCEQNLNHDAMYWYRQDPGQGLRLIYYSQIVNDFQKGDIAEGYSVSREKKESFPLTVTSAQKNPTAFYLCASSGQGGGTEAFFGQGTRLTVV.

This clone came up many times. The chain has TRBV5-1 and TRBJ2-2, with 11 nucleotides matching TRBD2. Germline V CDR1 and CDR2: SGHRS, YFSETQ. This CDR3 spans 15 amino acids. V was clipped by 4 bases and J by 7 bases; unmatched bases: 6. The CDR3 region is CASSLRLAGRGELFF. CDR3 sequence (DNA): TGCGCCAGCAGCCTCCGACTAGCGGGACGCGGGGAGCTGTTTTTT. The full variable domain, with the rest looked up from reference TRBV5-1 and TRBJ2-2, is KAGVTQTPRYLIKTRGQQVTLSCSPISGHRSVSWYQQTPGQGLQFLFEYFSETQRNKGNFPGRFSGRQFSNSRSEMNVSTLELGDSALYLCASSLRLAGRGELFFGEGSRLTVL.

The chain combines TRBV30 with TRBJ2-1; 11 bases match TRBD2. This CDR3 contains 15 residues. J was trimmed by 3 bases and V by 4 bases; bases with no gene match: 5. Germline loops: CDR1 GTSNPN, CDR2 SVGIG (reference sequence). This chain's CDR3 is CAWTKGTSGYNEQFF. The CDR3 DNA is TGTGCCTGGACCAAGGGGACTAGCGGCTACAATGAGCAGTTCTTC.